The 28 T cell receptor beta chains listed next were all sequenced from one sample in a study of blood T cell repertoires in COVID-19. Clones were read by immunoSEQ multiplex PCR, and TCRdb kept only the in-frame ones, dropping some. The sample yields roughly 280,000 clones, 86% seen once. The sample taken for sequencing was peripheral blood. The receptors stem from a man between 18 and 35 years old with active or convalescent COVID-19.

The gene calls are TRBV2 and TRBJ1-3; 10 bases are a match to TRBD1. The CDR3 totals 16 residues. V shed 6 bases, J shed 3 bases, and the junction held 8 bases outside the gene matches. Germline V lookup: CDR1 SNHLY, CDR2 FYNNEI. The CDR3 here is CASSEPGQGFGNTIYF. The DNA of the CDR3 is TGTGCCAGCAGCGAACCGGGACAGGGGTTTGGAAACACCATATATTTT.

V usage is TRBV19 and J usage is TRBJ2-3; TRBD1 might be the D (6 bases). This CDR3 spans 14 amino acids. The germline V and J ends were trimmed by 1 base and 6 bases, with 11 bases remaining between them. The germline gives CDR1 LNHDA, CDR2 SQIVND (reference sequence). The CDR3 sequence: CASSIGQGIDTQYF. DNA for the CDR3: TGTGCCAGTAGTATAGGGCAGGGGATTGATACGCAGTATTTT.

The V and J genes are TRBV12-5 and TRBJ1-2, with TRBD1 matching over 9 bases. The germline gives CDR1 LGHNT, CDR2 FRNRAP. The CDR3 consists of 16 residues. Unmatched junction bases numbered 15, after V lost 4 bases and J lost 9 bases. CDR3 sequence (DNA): TGTGCTAGTGGTTACACCCCAGGACAGGGGAGAATAAGCTACACCTTC. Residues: CASGYTPGQGRISYTF.

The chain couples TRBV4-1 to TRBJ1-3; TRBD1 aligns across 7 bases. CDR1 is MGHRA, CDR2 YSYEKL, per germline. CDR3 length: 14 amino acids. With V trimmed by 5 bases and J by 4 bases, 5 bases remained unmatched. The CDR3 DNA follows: TGCGCCAGCAGCAGGGACAGTGGGGGAAACACCATATATTTT. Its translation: CASSRDSGGNTIYF.

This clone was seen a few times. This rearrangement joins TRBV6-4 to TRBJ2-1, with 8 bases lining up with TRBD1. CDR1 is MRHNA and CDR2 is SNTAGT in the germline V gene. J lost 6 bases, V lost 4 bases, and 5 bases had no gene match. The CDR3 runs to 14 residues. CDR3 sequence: CASSVGQGPNEQFF. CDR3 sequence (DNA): TGTGCCAGCAGTGTAGGACAGGGCCCCAATGAGCAGTTCTTC.

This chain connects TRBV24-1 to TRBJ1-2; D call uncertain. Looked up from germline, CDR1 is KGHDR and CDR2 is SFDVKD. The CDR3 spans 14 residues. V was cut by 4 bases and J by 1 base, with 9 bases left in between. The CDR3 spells CATSDQRSNYGYTF. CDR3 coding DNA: TGTGCCACCAGTGACCAACGGAGTAACTATGGCTACACCTTC.

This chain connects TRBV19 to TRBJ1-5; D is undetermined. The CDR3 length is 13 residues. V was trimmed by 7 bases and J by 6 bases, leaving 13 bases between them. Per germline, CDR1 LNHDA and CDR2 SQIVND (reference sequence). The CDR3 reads CASTLRASQPQHF. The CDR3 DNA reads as TGTGCCAGTACTCTGAGGGCTAGTCAGCCCCAGCATTTT.

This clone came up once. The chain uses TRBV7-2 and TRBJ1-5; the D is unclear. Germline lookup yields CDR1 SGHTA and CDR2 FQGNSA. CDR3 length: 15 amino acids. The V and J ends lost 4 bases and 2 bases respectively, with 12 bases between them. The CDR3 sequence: CASSSQAAGNQPQHF. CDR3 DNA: TGTGCCAGCAGCTCTCAGGCAGCGGGCAATCAGCCCCAGCATTTT. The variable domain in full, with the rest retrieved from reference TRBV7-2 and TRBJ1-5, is GAGVSQSPSNKVTEKGKDVELRCDPISGHTALYWYRQSLGQGLEFLIYFQGNSAPDKSGLPSDRFSAERTGGSVSTLTIQRTQQEDSAVYLCASSSQAAGNQPQHFGDGTRLSIL.

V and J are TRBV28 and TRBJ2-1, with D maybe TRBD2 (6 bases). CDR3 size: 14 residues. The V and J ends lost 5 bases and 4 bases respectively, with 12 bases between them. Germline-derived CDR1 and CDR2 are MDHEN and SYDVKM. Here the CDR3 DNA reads TGTGCCAGCAGTCCCCCGACTAGTTACAATGAGCAGTTCTTC. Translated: CASSPPTSYNEQFF.

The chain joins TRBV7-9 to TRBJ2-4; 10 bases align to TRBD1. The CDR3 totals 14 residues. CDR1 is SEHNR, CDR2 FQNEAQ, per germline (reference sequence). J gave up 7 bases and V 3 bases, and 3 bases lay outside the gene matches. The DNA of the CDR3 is TGTGCCAGCAGCTTGCGACAGGGGGCCAACATTCAGTACTTC. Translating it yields CASSLRQGANIQYF.

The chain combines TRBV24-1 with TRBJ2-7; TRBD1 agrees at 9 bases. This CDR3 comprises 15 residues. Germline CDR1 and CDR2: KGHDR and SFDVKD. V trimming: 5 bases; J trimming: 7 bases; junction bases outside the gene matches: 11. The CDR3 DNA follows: TGTGCCACCAGTGCCTCCGGGACAGGGTGGTGGGAGCAGTACTTC. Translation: CATSASGTGWWEQYF.

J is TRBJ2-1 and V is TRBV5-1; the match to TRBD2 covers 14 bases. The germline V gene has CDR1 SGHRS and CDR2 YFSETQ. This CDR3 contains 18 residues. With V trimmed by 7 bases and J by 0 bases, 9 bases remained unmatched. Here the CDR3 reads CASSWGLAGASSYNEQFF. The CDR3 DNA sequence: TGCGCCAGCTCCTGGGGACTAGCGGGGGCGAGCTCCTACAATGAGCAGTTCTTC.

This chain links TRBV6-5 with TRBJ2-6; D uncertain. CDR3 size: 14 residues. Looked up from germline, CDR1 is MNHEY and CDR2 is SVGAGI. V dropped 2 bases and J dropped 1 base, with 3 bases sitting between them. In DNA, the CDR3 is TGTGCCAGCAGTTACCAGTCTGGGGCCAACGTCCTGACTTTC. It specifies CASSYQSGANVLTF.

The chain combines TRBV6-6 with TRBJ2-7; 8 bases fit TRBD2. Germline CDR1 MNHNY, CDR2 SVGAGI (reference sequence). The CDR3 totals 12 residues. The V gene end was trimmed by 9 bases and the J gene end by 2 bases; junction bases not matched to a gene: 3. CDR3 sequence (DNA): TGTGCCAGTCAAGCGGGGGCCTACGAGCAGTACTTC. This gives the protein CASQAGAYEQYF.

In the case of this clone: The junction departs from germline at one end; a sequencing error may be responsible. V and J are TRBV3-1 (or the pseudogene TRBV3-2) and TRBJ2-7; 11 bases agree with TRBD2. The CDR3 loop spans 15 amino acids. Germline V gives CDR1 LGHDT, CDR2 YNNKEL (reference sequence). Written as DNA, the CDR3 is TGTGCCAGCAGCCAGGATCAAGCGACTAGCGGGATCACGAACTTC. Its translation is CASSQDQATSGITNF.

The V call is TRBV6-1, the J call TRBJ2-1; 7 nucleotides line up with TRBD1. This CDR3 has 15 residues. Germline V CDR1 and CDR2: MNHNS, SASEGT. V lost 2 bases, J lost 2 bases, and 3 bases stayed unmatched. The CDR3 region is CASSEYRGTYNEQFF. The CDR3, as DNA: TGTGCCAGCAGTGAATACAGGGGAACCTACAATGAGCAGTTCTTC.

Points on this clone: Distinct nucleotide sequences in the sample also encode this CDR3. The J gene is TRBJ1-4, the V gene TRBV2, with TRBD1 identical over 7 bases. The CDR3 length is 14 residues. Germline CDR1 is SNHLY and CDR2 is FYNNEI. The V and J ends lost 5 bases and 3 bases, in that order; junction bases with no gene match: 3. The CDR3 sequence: CASSYGTANEKLFF. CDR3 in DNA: TGTGCCAGCAGTTATGGGACAGCTAATGAAAAACTGTTTTTT.

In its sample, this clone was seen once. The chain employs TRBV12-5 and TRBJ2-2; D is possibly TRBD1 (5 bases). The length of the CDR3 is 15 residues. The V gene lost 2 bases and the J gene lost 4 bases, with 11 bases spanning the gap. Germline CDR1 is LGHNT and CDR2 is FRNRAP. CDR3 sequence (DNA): TGTGCTAGTGGTTTGTTGGTGGGGCCCACCGGGGAGCTGTTTTTT. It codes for CASGLLVGPTGELFF. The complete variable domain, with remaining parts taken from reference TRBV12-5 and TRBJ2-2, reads DARVTQTPRHKVTEMGQEVTMRCQPILGHNTVFWYRQTMMQGLELLAYFRNRAPLDDSGMPKDRFSAEMPDATLATLKIQPSEPRDSAVYFCASGLLVGPTGELFFGEGSRLTVL.

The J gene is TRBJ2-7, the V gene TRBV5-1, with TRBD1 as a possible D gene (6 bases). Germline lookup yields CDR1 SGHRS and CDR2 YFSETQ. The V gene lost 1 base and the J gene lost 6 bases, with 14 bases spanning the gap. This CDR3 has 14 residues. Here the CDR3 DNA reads TGCGCCAGCAGCTTGAGAGGGCAGGGGCGCGAGCAGTACTTC. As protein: CASSLRGQGREQYF.

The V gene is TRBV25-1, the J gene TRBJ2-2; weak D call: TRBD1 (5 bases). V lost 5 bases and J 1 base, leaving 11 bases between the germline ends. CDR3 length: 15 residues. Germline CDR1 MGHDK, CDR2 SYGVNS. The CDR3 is CASSQDRVNTGELFF. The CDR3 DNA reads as TGTGCCAGCAGTCAAGACAGAGTGAACACCGGGGAGCTGTTTTTT.

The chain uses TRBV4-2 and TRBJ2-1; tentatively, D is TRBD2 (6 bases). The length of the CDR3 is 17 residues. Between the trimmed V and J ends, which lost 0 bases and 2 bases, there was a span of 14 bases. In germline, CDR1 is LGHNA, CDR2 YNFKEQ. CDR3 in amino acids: CASSQDWRDYTYNEQFF. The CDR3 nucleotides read TGTGCCAGCAGCCAAGATTGGCGGGATTATACCTACAATGAGCAGTTCTTC.

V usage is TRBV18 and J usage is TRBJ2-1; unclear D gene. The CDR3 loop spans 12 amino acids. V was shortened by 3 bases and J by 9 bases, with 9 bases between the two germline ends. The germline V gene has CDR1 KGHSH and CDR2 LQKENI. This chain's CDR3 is CASSPPAGEQFF. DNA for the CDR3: TGTGCCAGCTCACCTCCAGCAGGTGAGCAGTTCTTC.

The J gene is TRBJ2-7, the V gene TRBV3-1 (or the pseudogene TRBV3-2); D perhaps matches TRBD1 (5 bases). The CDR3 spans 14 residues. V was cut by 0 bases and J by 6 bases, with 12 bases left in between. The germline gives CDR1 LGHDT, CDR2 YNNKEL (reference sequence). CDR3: CASSQDLKGREQYF. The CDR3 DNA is TGTGCCAGCAGCCAAGATTTGAAGGGGCGCGAGCAGTACTTC.

CDR3 protein: CATSDFDRGRKTGELFF. CDR3 coding DNA: TGTGCCACCAGTGATTTTGACAGGGGAAGAAAAACCGGGGAGCTGTTTTTT. The chain employs TRBV24-1 and TRBJ2-2; 8 nucleotides match TRBD1. The CDR3 extends over 17 amino acids. The ends lost 1 base at V and 5 bases at J; junction bases unmatched: 8. Germline assignment: CDR1 KGHDR and CDR2 SFDVKD.

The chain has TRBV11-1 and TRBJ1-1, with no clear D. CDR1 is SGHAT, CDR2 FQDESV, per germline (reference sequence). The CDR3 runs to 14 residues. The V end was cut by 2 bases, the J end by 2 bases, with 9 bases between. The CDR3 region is CASSLLGGNTEAFF. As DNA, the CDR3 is TGTGCCAGCAGCTTACTTGGTGGCAACACTGAAGCTTTCTTT.

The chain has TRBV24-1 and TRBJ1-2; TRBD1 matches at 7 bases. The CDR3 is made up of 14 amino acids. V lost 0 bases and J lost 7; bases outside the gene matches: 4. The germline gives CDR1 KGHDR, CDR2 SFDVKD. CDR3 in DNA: TGTGCCACCAGTGATTTGTACAGGGGCACTGGCTACACCTTC. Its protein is CATSDLYRGTGYTF.

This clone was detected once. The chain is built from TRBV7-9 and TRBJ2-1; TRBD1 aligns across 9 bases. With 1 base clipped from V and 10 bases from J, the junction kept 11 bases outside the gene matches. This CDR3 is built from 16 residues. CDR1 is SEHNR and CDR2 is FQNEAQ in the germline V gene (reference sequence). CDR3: CASSLGRDRGRSEQFF. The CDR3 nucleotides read TGTGCCAGCAGCTTAGGGCGAGACAGGGGGAGATCAGAGCAGTTCTTC.

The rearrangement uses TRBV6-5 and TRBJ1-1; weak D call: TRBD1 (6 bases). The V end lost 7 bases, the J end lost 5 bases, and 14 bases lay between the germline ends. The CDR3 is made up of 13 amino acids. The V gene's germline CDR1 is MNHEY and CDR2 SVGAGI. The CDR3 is CASNREWGTEAFF. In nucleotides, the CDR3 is TGTGCCAGCAACAGGGAATGGGGGACTGAAGCTTTCTTT.